This passage covers 14 T cell receptor beta chains from one sample sequenced in a study of cytomegalovirus exposure and HLA in healthy donors. The PCR employed 60 Vbeta primers together with 13 Jbeta primers. The assay was immunoSEQ multiplex PCR, and TCRdb's table has in-frame clones only and misses some. The data hold around 130,000 clones, with over 75% observed a single time. The sequenced material came from PBMCs. The receptors were sampled from a man aged 25-45 years in good health and CMV-seronegative.

The chain carries TRBV7-9 and TRBJ2-3, with 8 bases identical to TRBD2. Trimming cost V 4 bases and J 0 bases; bases outside gene matches: 12. The germline gives CDR1 SEHNR, CDR2 FQNEAQ (reference sequence). The CDR3 contains 18 residues. CDR3 loop: CASSSPPTGGGSTDTQYF. The CDR3 DNA reads TGTGCCAGCAGCTCCCCCCCCACTGGCGGGGGGAGCACAGATACGCAGTATTTT.

The gene calls are TRBV19 and TRBJ1-1, with D possibly TRBD1 on 6 matching bases. V was shortened by 9 bases and J by 3 bases, with 17 bases between the two germline ends. The CDR3 length is 14 residues. Per the germline V gene, CDR1 is LNHDA and CDR2 is SQIVND (reference sequence). As DNA, the CDR3 is TGTGCCAGCAAGGGGCGGGCAGGGGACACTGAAGCTTTCTTT. Amino acids: CASKGRAGDTEAFF.

The chain carries TRBV10-2 and TRBJ2-1; D gene ambiguous. The V gene lost 1 base and the J gene lost 2 bases, with 9 bases spanning the gap. Germline V gene data show CDR1 as WSHSY and CDR2 as SAAADI. The CDR3 runs 15 residues. CDR3 loop: CASSELASAYNEQFF. The CDR3 bases are TGCGCCAGCAGTGAGTTGGCCAGCGCCTACAATGAGCAGTTCTTC.

V gene TRBV13 combines with J gene TRBJ1-1; 7 bases map to TRBD1. Germline V gene sequence: CDR1 PRHDT, CDR2 FYEKMQ (reference sequence). The V and J ends lost 5 bases and 5 bases, in that order; junction bases with no gene match: 11. This CDR3 contains 15 residues. The CDR3 spells CASSARTGPITEAFF. In DNA, the CDR3 is TGTGCCAGCAGCGCCCGGACAGGTCCGATTACTGAAGCTTTCTTT.

This sequence joins TRBV11-2 and TRBJ2-2; weak D call: TRBD1 (5 bases). V was clipped by 4 bases and J by 6 bases, with 9 bases between them. The CDR3 spans 13 residues. CDR1 is SGHAT and CDR2 is FQNNGV in the germline V gene. The CDR3 bases are TGTGCCAGCAGCTATCAGGGCCCCGGGGAGCTGTTTTTT. Encoded protein: CASSYQGPGELFF.

The V call is TRBV2, the J call TRBJ1-1, with 8 bases aligning to TRBD1. The J segment lost 6 bases and the V segment lost 6 bases, leaving 6 bases of the junction unmatched. CDR1 SNHLY and CDR2 FYNNEI come from the germline V gene. This CDR3 has 13 residues. The CDR3 here is CASRDREIAEAFF. The DNA of the CDR3 is TGTGCCAGCAGGGACAGGGAAATCGCTGAAGCTTTCTTT.

The rearrangement uses TRBV5-6 and TRBJ2-2, with D perhaps TRBD2 (6 bases). CDR1 is SGHDT, CDR2 YYEEEE, per germline. V was cut by 7 bases and J by 2 bases, with 6 bases left in between. The CDR3 runs 12 residues. The CDR3 sequence: CASGLNTGELFF. The CDR3 DNA reads TGTGCCAGCGGACTAAACACCGGGGAGCTGTTTTTT.

The CDR3 DNA sequence: TGTGCCAGCAGCTTAGGAAAGGGGGCCACTGAAGCTTTCTTT. This translates into CASSLGKGATEAFF. This sequence joins TRBV11-2 and TRBJ1-1, with 7 bases identical to TRBD1. Germline V gene data show CDR1 as SGHAT and CDR2 as FQNNGV. The CDR3 extends over 14 amino acids. V gave up 1 base and J gave up 4 bases; unmatched junction bases: 3.

V is TRBV19 and J is TRBJ2-6; 8 bases line up with TRBD1. The CDR3 covers 17 residues. J gave up 0 bases and V 3 bases, and 4 bases lay outside the gene matches. The germline CDR1 and CDR2 sequences are LNHDA and SQIVND (reference sequence). CDR3 sequence reads: CASSIGTGSSGANVLTF. In nucleotides, the CDR3 is TGTGCCAGTAGTATTGGGACAGGAAGCTCTGGGGCCAACGTCCTGACTTTC.

The chain joins TRBV5-6 to TRBJ2-5, with unresolved D. CDR1 and CDR2 (germline): SGHDT, YYEEEE. CDR3 length equals 13 residues. Trimming pared 1 base from V and 0 bases from J, leaving 4 bases between. The CDR3 reads CASSLTNQETQYF. In DNA, the CDR3 is TGTGCCAGCAGCTTGACTAACCAAGAGACCCAGTACTTC. The variable domain in full, with the rest retrieved from reference TRBV5-6 and TRBJ2-5, is DAGVTQSPTHLIKTRGQQVTLRCSPKSGHDTVSWYQQALGQGPQFIFQYYEEEERQRGNFPDRFSGHQFPNYSSELNVNALLLGDSALYLCASSLTNQETQYFGPGTRLLVL.

In its sample, this clone was seen once. The V call is TRBV10-3, the J call TRBJ1-2; no clear D gene. V was shortened by 0 bases and J by 2 bases, with 7 bases between the two germline ends. Germline CDR1 and CDR2: ENHRY and SYGVKD. The CDR3 sequence is 14 residues long. CDR3 residues: CAISESGDNYGYTF. The CDR3 coding sequence is TGTGCCATCAGTGAGTCGGGAGACAACTATGGCTACACCTTC.

This rearrangement joins TRBV7-9 to TRBJ2-3, with a weak D call TRBD2 (7 bases). The CDR3 covers 17 residues. Germline V gene sequence: CDR1 SEHNR, CDR2 FQNEAQ (reference sequence). V dropped 5 bases and J dropped 0 bases, with 18 bases sitting between them. The CDR3 nucleotides read TGTGCCAGCAGCGGCTTGAGGGGGGGAACTAGCACAGATACGCAGTATTTT. It yields the protein CASSGLRGGTSTDTQYF.

The chain couples TRBV6-1 to TRBJ2-3, with D possibly TRBD1 on 5 matching bases. The V end lost 3 bases, the J end lost 2 bases, and 12 bases lay between the germline ends. CDR3 size: 15 residues. Germline assignment: CDR1 MNHNS and CDR2 SASEGT. CDR3 amino acids: CASSELGRVTDTQYF. CDR3 coding DNA: TGTGCCAGCAGTGAGCTGGGCAGGGTCACAGATACGCAGTATTTT.

The genes are TRBV2 and TRBJ1-5; D uncertain. From germline, CDR1 is SNHLY and CDR2 FYNNEI. This CDR3 has 15 residues. The germline V and J ends were trimmed by 4 bases and 0 bases, with 10 bases remaining between them. CDR3 residues: CASSGFSDSNQPQHF. The DNA of the CDR3 is TGTGCCAGCAGTGGTTTCAGCGATAGCAATCAGCCCCAGCATTTT.